These 15 T cell receptor beta chains were sequenced from one sample in a study of beta chain features in type 1 diabetes. Expressed TCRB transcripts were sequenced after all isolated RNA was converted to cDNA. The assay was immunoSEQ multiplex PCR, and TCRdb's table has in-frame clones only and misses some. Of around 430,000 clones detected, 25% to 35% appear once; the ten largest clones hold 0.06% to 0.07%. Sequencing was performed on naive CD4+ T cells from blood. The receptors derive from a man aged 18 to 30 in good health.

This clone was counted between two and nine times. V and J are TRBV6-5 and TRBJ1-2; 10 bases match TRBD1. Per germline, CDR1 MNHEY and CDR2 SVGAGI. The CDR3 is 13 residues long. J was trimmed by 7 bases and V by 6 bases; bases with no gene match: 5. The CDR3 here is CASSPDRGLGYTF. The CDR3 nucleotides are TGTGCCAGCAGCCCCGACAGGGGGCTTGGCTACACCTTC.

This clone appeared a few times. The chain combines TRBV4-2 with TRBJ2-6; D possibly corresponds to TRBD2 (6 bases). This CDR3 has 16 amino acids. V shed 2 bases and J shed 0 bases, with 8 bases lying between them. Germline CDR1 reads LGHNA; CDR2 reads YNFKEQ. The DNA of the CDR3 is TGTGCCAGCAGCCAAAATAGCGGCTCTGGGGCCAACGTCCTGACTTTC. Protein sequence: CASSQNSGSGANVLTF.

This chain uses TRBV6-1 with TRBJ2-3; D not resolved. The CDR3 is 12 amino acids. Trimming took 8 bases from V and 0 from J, leaving 6 bases between them. Looked up from germline, CDR1 is MNHNS and CDR2 is SASEGT. This CDR3 reads CASRHSTDTQYF. As DNA, the CDR3 is TGTGCCAGCCGACATAGCACAGATACGCAGTATTTT.

CDR3 sequence reads: CASSFRDTAGNTIYF. In DNA form, the CDR3 reads TGTGCCAGCAGTTTCAGGGATACCGCTGGAAACACCATATATTTT. This chain uses TRBV28 with TRBJ1-3; tentative D call: TRBD1 (5 bases). Between the trimmed V and J ends, which lost 3 bases and 2 bases, there was a span of 11 bases. The CDR3 is made up of 15 amino acids. Per germline, CDR1 MDHEN and CDR2 SYDVKM.

For the CDR3, the DNA is TGCAGCGCCCAGGAGGGGGCTCTAGCCAAAAACATTCAGTACTTC. Protein: CSAQEGALAKNIQYF. The chain is built from TRBV29-1 and TRBJ2-4, with TRBD1 as a possible D gene (7 bases). This CDR3 is built from 15 residues. V was cut by 7 bases and J by 0 bases, with 16 bases left in between. Looked up from germline, CDR1 is SQVTM and CDR2 is ANQGSEA.

In the case of this clone: Additional DNA sequences in this sample encode the identical CDR3. This sequence joins TRBV30 and TRBJ1-4; D not resolved. Germline assignment: CDR1 GTSNPN and CDR2 SVGIG (reference sequence). The V end was cut by 0 bases, the J end by 7 bases, with 3 bases between. CDR3 length: 11 residues. CDR3 DNA sequence: TGTGCCTGGAGTGTGGCTGAAAAACTGTTTTTT. It yields the protein CAWSVAEKLFF.

The chain employs TRBV14 and TRBJ2-1; D gene unclear. CDR1 is SGHDN, CDR2 FVKESK, per germline. This CDR3 has 14 amino acids. Trimming left V 1 base short and J 4 bases short, with 8 bases between. In nucleotides, the CDR3 is TGTGCCAGCAGCCAAGTGTCCAGATACAATGAGCAGTTCTTC. Translated, it gives CASSQVSRYNEQFF.

The V call is TRBV30, the J call TRBJ1-3; tentatively, D is TRBD1 (5 bases). The CDR3 has 15 residues. Trimming stripped 0 bases from V and 4 bases from J, with 13 bases between. Germline V lookup: CDR1 GTSNPN, CDR2 SVGIG (reference sequence). The CDR3 protein is CAWSVRQTLGNTIYF. Here the CDR3 DNA reads TGTGCCTGGAGTGTACGACAGACACTCGGAAACACCATATATTTT.

This sequence joins TRBV9 and TRBJ2-1; perhaps TRBD2 as D (6 bases). V was clipped by 2 bases and J by 8 bases, with 11 bases between them. Germline-derived CDR1 and CDR2 are SGDLS and YYNGEE. The CDR3 length is 13 residues. CDR3 sequence (DNA): TGTGCCAGCAGCGTCGGGACTCAGGATGAGCAGTTCTTC. Translation gives CASSVGTQDEQFF.

There are a few counts of this clone. The chain combines TRBV29-1 with TRBJ1-1; weak D call: TRBD1 (6 bases). V lost 5 bases and J 3 bases, leaving 13 bases between the germline ends. Per germline, CDR1 SQVTM and CDR2 ANQGSEA. The length of the CDR3 is 13 residues. For the CDR3, the DNA is TGCAGCGTTCGGGGGCGAATGGACACTGAAGCTTTCTTT. This encodes CSVRGRMDTEAFF.

The V gene is TRBV5-1, the J gene TRBJ2-5; D remains ambiguous. The CDR3 is made up of 15 amino acids. The V end lost 1 base, the J end lost 1 base, and 11 bases lay between the germline ends. The V gene's germline CDR1 is SGHRS and CDR2 YFSETQ. CDR3 loop: CASSLFAGSQETQYF. The CDR3 DNA reads TGCGCCAGCAGCTTGTTCGCCGGCTCCCAAGAGACCCAGTACTTC.

This clone occurred a few times. J is TRBJ2-1 and V is TRBV5-1; unclear D gene. V gave up 0 bases and J gave up 7 bases, with 5 bases separating them. This CDR3 contains 12 residues. Germline V lookup: CDR1 SGHRS, CDR2 YFSETQ. CDR3 protein: CASSLEFNEQFF. The CDR3 DNA sequence: TGCGCCAGCAGCTTGGAGTTTAATGAGCAGTTCTTC.

This clone was counted only a few times. The chain couples TRBV4-2 to TRBJ2-1; 7 positions agree with TRBD2. From germline, CDR1 is LGHNA and CDR2 YNFKEQ. With V trimmed by 3 bases and J by 4 bases, 12 bases remained unmatched. The CDR3 extends over 17 amino acids. CDR3 sequence (DNA): TGTGCCAGCAGCCAGAATCGGGACTACCGCCTATACAATGAGCAGTTCTTC. It yields the protein CASSQNRDYRLYNEQFF.

The V gene is TRBV7-6, the J gene TRBJ2-3; 7 bases are a match to TRBD2. This CDR3 contains 16 residues. The germline V gene encodes CDR1 SGHVS and CDR2 FNYEAQ. V lost 5 bases to trimming and J lost 2 bases; unmatched junction nucleotides: 10. The CDR3 region is CASSPGVAGLTDTQYF. For the CDR3, the DNA is TGTGCCAGCAGCCCGGGGGTAGCGGGCCTCACAGATACGCAGTATTTT.

The chain couples TRBV29-1 to TRBJ2-2; possibly TRBD1 for D (6 bases). Looked up from germline, CDR1 is SQVTM and CDR2 is ANQGSEA. The V end was cut by 6 bases, the J end by 6 bases, with 8 bases between. The CDR3 covers 11 residues. CDR3 amino acids: CSVGAAGELFF. In DNA form, the CDR3 reads TGCAGCGTGGGGGCGGCCGGGGAGCTGTTTTTT.